The 3 T cell receptor beta chains below all came from one sample that was sequenced in a study of T cells in Graves' hyperthyroidism and ophthalmopathy. The investigators amplified TCR beta CDR3 regions from RNA transcripts. The study used the HTBI primer set for a first-round RT-PCR of the TCR CDR3. MiXCR was run by TCRdb on the multiplex PCR reads, yielding one entry per CDR3 protein. The sample holds around 340,000 distinct CDR3 sequences, around a sixth seen once. The sequenced material came from blood. Receptor source: a man aged 25 to 40 with Graves' hyperthyroidism.

This clonotype appeared many times. V gene TRBV2 combines with J gene TRBJ2-2, with D hard to call. The V end was cut by 3 bases, the J end by 4 bases, with 3 bases between. The CDR3 has 12 residues. In germline, CDR1 is SNHLY, CDR2 FYNNEI. The CDR3 DNA reads as TGTGCCAGCAGTGAGGGCACCGGGGAGCTGTTTTTT. Protein sequence: CASSEGTGELFF.

This clonotype was picked up many times. The CDR3 here is CASSPSGRASTDTQYF. CDR3 nucleotide sequence: TGTGCCAGCAGTCCCTCCGGCAGAGCTAGCACAGATACGCAGTATTTT. The chain carries TRBV12-3 or TRBV12-4 and TRBJ2-3; D remains unclear. CDR3 size: 16 residues. With 5 bases removed from V and 0 bases from J, the gap between germline ends came to 15 bases.

This clonotype was observed at least ten times. This chain joins TRBV7-2 and TRBJ1-2; 9 bases map to TRBD1. This CDR3 comprises 17 residues. Germline loops: CDR1 SGHTA, CDR2 FQGNSA. V dropped 6 bases and J dropped 3; count of bases not matched to a gene: 14. CDR3 region: CASRSLGGDRAYYGYTF. The CDR3 nucleotides read TGTGCCAGCAGATCCCTCGGAGGGGACAGGGCATACTATGGCTACACCTTC.